The 18 T cell receptor beta chains in this list originate from one sample, sequenced in a study of T cells after yellow fever vaccination. TCRdb reanalysed the 5' RACE reads using MiXCR and keeps one entry per CDR3 protein. The table has 300,000 to 350,000 distinct CDR3 sequences, 4% seen once. The source was PBMCs, collected 5 days after the yellow fever booster vaccination. Receptors originate from a man aged 18-30 years who received the YFV17D yellow fever vaccine.

This clonotype was counted many times. V usage is TRBV6-1 and J usage is TRBJ2-4, with no clear D. Germline CDR1 reads MNHNS; CDR2 reads SASEGT. V shed 3 bases and J shed 0 bases, with 6 bases lying between them. The CDR3 is 14 residues long. CDR3 residues: CASSEPLAKNIQYF. CDR3 bases: TGTGCCAGCAGTGAGCCTCTAGCCAAAAACATTCAGTACTTC.

The rearrangement joins TRBV5-1 to TRBJ2-7; no clear D gene. Germline CDR1 and CDR2: SGHRS and YFSETQ. The CDR3 consists of 15 residues. Trimming took off 0 bases at V and 5 bases at J, with 15 bases between the two ends. The CDR3 reads CASSLANMGFDEQYV. The CDR3 region has the DNA TGCGCCAGCAGCTTGGCCAATATGGGATTCGACGAGCAGTACGTC.

This clonotype came up many times. The chain couples TRBV5-4 to TRBJ2-1; possible D gene TRBD1, 6 bases. The germline gives CDR1 SGHNT, CDR2 YYREEE (reference sequence). The CDR3 sequence is 16 residues long. The germline V and J ends were trimmed by 0 bases and 7 bases, with 17 bases remaining between them. The CDR3 DNA sequence: TGTGCCAGCAGCTTGGCCCTTCACACAGGGTGGAATGAGCAGTTCTTC. It translates to CASSLALHTGWNEQFF.

The chain is built from TRBV5-4 and TRBJ1-1; weak D call: TRBD1 (5 bases). V lost 10 bases to trimming and J lost 2 bases, with 15 bases between them. There are 13 residues in the CDR3. Germline loops: CDR1 SGHNT, CDR2 YYREEE (reference sequence). The CDR3 DNA is TGTGCCGGGACTGTGGGAACAAACACTGAAGCTTTCTTT. It is translated as CAGTVGTNTEAFF.

V gene TRBV5-4 combines with J gene TRBJ2-7; a possible D gene is TRBD2 (7 bases). Per the germline V gene, CDR1 is SGHNT and CDR2 is YYREEE (reference sequence). This CDR3 region has 14 residues. Deletions cut 3 bases from V and 1 base from J, with 11 bases between. Written as DNA, the CDR3 is TGTGCCAGCAGCTGGGGGCGGGGGTCCTACGAGCAGTACTTC. This sequence encodes CASSWGRGSYEQYF.

This clonotype was seen a few times. J is TRBJ1-1 and V is TRBV5-1; TRBD1 agrees at 9 bases. The CDR3 is 15 amino acids. Per germline, CDR1 SGHRS and CDR2 YFSETQ. V gave up 2 bases and J gave up 4 bases; unmatched junction bases: 6. The CDR3 DNA reads as TGCGCCAGCAGCTTCACAGGGGGCTGGGGCACTGAAGCTTTCTTT. Translated: CASSFTGGWGTEAFF. The variable domain in full, with the rest retrieved from reference TRBV5-1 and TRBJ1-1, is KAGVTQTPRYLIKTRGQQVTLSCSPISGHRSVSWYQQTPGQGLQFLFEYFSETQRNKGNFPGRFSGRQFSNSRSEMNVSTLELGDSALYLCASSFTGGWGTEAFFGQGTRLTVV.

V and J are TRBV6-5 and TRBJ2-6; D is unclear. The CDR3 consists of 15 residues. The germline V gene encodes CDR1 MNHEY and CDR2 SVGAGI. V lost 2 bases and J 4 bases, leaving 9 bases between the germline ends. The CDR3 DNA reads TGTGCCAGCAGTTACGTAGGTGGCGGGGCCAACGTCCTGACTTTC. Protein product: CASSYVGGGANVLTF.

This chain links TRBV25-1 with TRBJ2-2; D perhaps matches TRBD1 (5 bases). CDR1 and CDR2 (germline): MGHDK, SYGVNS. V was clipped by 9 bases and J by 2 bases, with 19 bases between them. This CDR3 is 16 amino acids long. The chain's CDR3 is CASGPRQYLNTGELFF. CDR3 coding DNA: TGTGCCAGTGGGCCTAGACAGTACCTTAACACCGGGGAGCTGTTTTTT.

The genes are TRBV5-1 and TRBJ2-1, with 10 bases aligning to TRBD1. Per germline, CDR1 SGHRS and CDR2 YFSETQ. The CDR3 loop spans 15 amino acids. Trimming took 3 bases from V and 2 from J; bases not matched to a gene: 2. The CDR3 nucleotides read TGCGCCAGCAGCTGGACAGGGGGGACCTACAATGAGCAGTTCTTC. Protein product: CASSWTGGTYNEQFF.

This sequence joins TRBV9 and TRBJ2-5; D is undetermined. V was pared by 4 bases and J by 5 bases, with 21 bases between. The CDR3 length is 16 residues. Germline CDR1 is SGDLS and CDR2 is YYNGEE. Here the CDR3 reads CASSSGTNLKGETQYF. The CDR3 DNA sequence: TGTGCCAGCAGCAGTGGAACTAACTTAAAAGGGGAGACCCAGTACTTC.

The chain carries TRBV3-1 and TRBJ2-5; 9 bases align to TRBD2. CDR1 and CDR2 from the germline V gene are LGHDT and YNNKEL (reference sequence). The CDR3 consists of 13 residues. The CDR3 DNA reads as TGTGGAAGCCGTCTAGCGGGGCAAGAGACCCAGTACTTC. Residues: CGSRLAGQETQYF.

The table lists this clonotype with many counts. J is TRBJ2-2 and V is TRBV4-1, with 7 bases fitting TRBD2. CDR1 MGHRA and CDR2 YSYEKL come from the germline V gene. J was trimmed by 7 bases and V by 3 bases; bases with no gene match: 8. The CDR3 runs 15 residues. The CDR3 DNA follows: TGCGCCAGCAGCCATGCAAGCGGGACTGGCGGGGAGCTGTTTTTT. It is translated as CASSHASGTGGELFF.

This clonotype turned up a few times. The genes are TRBV9 and TRBJ2-2; tentative D call: TRBD2 (6 bases). The CDR3 is 16 residues long. V lost 2 bases, J lost 2 bases, and 13 bases lay in between. Germline CDR1 and CDR2: SGDLS and YYNGEE. CDR3 coding DNA: TGTGCCAGCAGCGTTCAAGCGGGTGGTAACACCGGGGAGCTGTTTTTT. It translates to CASSVQAGGNTGELFF.

This clonotype showed up many times. The rearrangement joins TRBV5-1 to TRBJ2-2; TRBD1 aligns across 10 bases. This CDR3 has 14 amino acids. Germline V gene lookup returns CDR1 SGHRS and CDR2 YFSETQ. J was trimmed by 4 bases and V by 6 bases; bases with no gene match: 3. The CDR3, as DNA: TGCGCCAGCACGGACAGGGGGGGCACCGGGGAGCTGTTTTTT. It specifies CASTDRGGTGELFF.

This clonotype was found a few times. This chain uses TRBV20-1 with TRBJ2-4, with a possible D match to TRBD2 (6 bases). Trimming shortened V by 5 bases and J by 15 bases, and 17 bases separated the two germline ends. The CDR3 is 11 amino acids. The germline V gene encodes CDR1 DFQATT and CDR2 SNEGSKA (reference sequence). DNA of the CDR3: TGCAGTGCTCCAGCGGAGGGGAGGAGGTACTTC. Protein: CSAPAEGRRYF.

This clonotype was counted only a few times. This chain uses TRBV6-2 or TRBV6-3 with TRBJ1-2, with D tentatively TRBD1 (5 bases). V lost 4 bases and J 1 base, leaving 16 bases between the germline ends. From germline, CDR1 is MNHEY and CDR2 SVGEGT. This CDR3 has 16 residues. The CDR3 nucleotides read TGTGCCAGCAGTTCCTCGGACACTTTCTATAACTATGGCTACACCTTC. Its protein product is CASSSSDTFYNYGYTF.

The chain has TRBV5-4 and TRBJ2-5; perhaps TRBD2 as D (6 bases). V was clipped by 9 bases and J by 1 base, with 10 bases between them. Germline V CDR1 and CDR2: SGHNT, YYREEE (reference sequence). The CDR3 has 12 residues. CDR3 nucleotide sequence: TGTGCCATCCGGGACTCCCAAGAGACCCAGTACTTC. Residues: CAIRDSQETQYF.

This clonotype was found many times. The chain recombines TRBV2 with TRBJ2-5; D remains unclear. CDR3 size: 12 residues. Looked up from germline, CDR1 is SNHLY and CDR2 is FYNNEI. Trimming stripped 6 bases from V and 2 bases from J, with 7 bases between. The CDR3 spells CASRKDQETQYF. CDR3 coding DNA: TGTGCCAGCAGGAAAGATCAAGAGACCCAGTACTTC.